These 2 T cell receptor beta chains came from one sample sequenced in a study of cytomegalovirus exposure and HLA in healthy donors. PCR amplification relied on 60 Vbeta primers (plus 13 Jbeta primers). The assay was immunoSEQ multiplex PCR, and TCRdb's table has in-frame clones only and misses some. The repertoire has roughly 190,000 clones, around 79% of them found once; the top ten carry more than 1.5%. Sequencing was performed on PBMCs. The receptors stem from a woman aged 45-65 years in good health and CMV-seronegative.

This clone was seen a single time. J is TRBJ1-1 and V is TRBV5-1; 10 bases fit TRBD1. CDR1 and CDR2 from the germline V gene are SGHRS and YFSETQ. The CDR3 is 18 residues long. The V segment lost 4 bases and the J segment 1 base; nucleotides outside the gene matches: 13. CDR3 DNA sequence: TGCGCCAGCAGCCGATTGCCGGGACAGGGGATTGGGAACACTGAAGCTTTCTTT. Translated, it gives CASSRLPGQGIGNTEAFF.

In DNA, the CDR3 is TGTGCCAGCAGCCCCAGGTGGCTCGCGAACACCGGGGAGCTGTTTTTT. Translating gives CASSPRWLANTGELFF. The chain has TRBV5-6 and TRBJ2-2; D uncertain. Trimming cost V 4 bases and J 0 bases, with 13 bases left between them. The CDR3 is 16 amino acids. The germline V gene has CDR1 SGHDT and CDR2 YYEEEE.